Below, one T cell receptor beta chain is given with its context. Its antigen specificity is not known. Base quality data are lacking; no much larger clone is found one base away. The data belong to a study of T-cell memory formation after mild COVID-19 (dated by TCRdb to the early 2020s). About the study as a whole: TCR sequence clusters from the two donors were found to be largely donor specific. Two young, previously healthy adult volunteers made up the cohort, one male and one female. In two donors, T-cell clones that expanded and contracted after mild COVID-19 were followed by sequencing TCRalpha and TCRbeta repertoires longitudinally.

The paper as a whole reports these results and caveats: Only two mild cases were covered in the study, and larger cohorts including severe cases with pre-infection samples were considered necessary. Some responding clones were detected in pre-infection memory, which suggested that pre-existing cross-reactive memory T cells had joined the SARS-CoV-2 response. Contracting CD4+ clones were found mainly in CM and EM memory subsets, while CD8+ clones were enriched in EMRA. SARS-CoV-2 specificity was not confirmed for the second-wave clones peaking on day 37. Balanced CD4/CD8 phenotypes were observed for clones contracting from day 15 to 85, whereas a bias towards CD4+ was observed for a second wave of clones expanding from day 15 to 37.

This sample was sequenced with an Illumina NovaSeq 6000. TCRalpha and TCRbeta cDNA libraries were constructed by 5'RACE with constant-segment primers, with sample barcodes and unique molecular identifiers being introduced. Trizol reagent was used to extract RNA from every sample. Library amplification was performed in two PCR steps, and a second sample barcode and Illumina TruSeq adapters were introduced in the second step. Sequencing of the libraries was done on an Illumina NovaSeq, producing 2 x 150 bp paired-end reads. Regarding the original processing steps: The reads were demultiplexed and collapsed into UMI-guided consensus sequences using migec v1.2.7. Using mixcr v2.1.11, UMI consensuses were aligned to TRA and TRB V and J templates and then assembled into clonotypes. A clonotype was counted as expanded or contracted only when both edgeR and NoisET called the clonotype significant, with the noise models trained on biological replicates. For edgeR calls, a false discovery rate-adjusted p below 0.01 and a log2 fold-change threshold of 1 were applied. As an exploratory analysis of dynamics, max-normalized trajectories of the 1000 most abundant clonotypes were examined with PCA combined with hierarchical clustering. Each responding clone was given a CD4 or CD8 phenotype based on the CD4+ and CD8+ repertoires, which had been sequenced separately. The public reads were reprocessed in TCRdb via fastp at Q25 and MiXCR, keeping in-frame beta chains. Rows matching on CDR3 protein sequence are summarized as one entry with the most common DNA and genes. It is TCRdb's table, rather than the study itself, that gives the V and J calls and clone size. This sample has 390,000 or so distinct CDR3 sequences in its table, and roughly 15% of those were observed once. The biggest ten clones account for roughly 21% of the sample.

For this chain, trimming is 0 bases at the V end and 4 bases at the J end, and the number of junction bases without a gene match is 8. The CDR3 runs 17 amino acids, cysteine and phenylalanine included. Solely the CDR3 DNA is kept, with 51 bases framed from the first base. Reading the germline V gene gives CDR1 LGHNA and CDR2 YSLEER. Ficoll-Paque density gradient centrifugation was used to isolate PBMCs. This chain joins TRBV4-3 to TRBJ2-5; TRBD2 aligns with 10 central bases. The sample was PBMCs or a T cell subset sorted from them (not recorded which). The receptor comes from a young man who had mild COVID-19 (a few samples of this study predate the infection). The sample titles of this study are shuffled in the database, so cell type and time point are left out; the donor was told from shared clones. The DNA reads as follows: TGCGCCAGCAGCCAAGATCCAGCGGGGGGGCCGGGAGAGACCCAGTACTTC. This is translated as CASSQDPAGGPGETQYF.